One sample yielded the 18 T cell receptor beta chains listed below, sequenced in a study of blood T cell repertoires in COVID-19. Method: immunoSEQ multiplex PCR; TCRdb's copy keeps in-frame clones and lacks some. The sample has about 200,000 clones; 70% to 90% are singletons. Sequenced: peripheral blood. The receptor set was obtained from a woman in her thirties or forties who had recovered from COVID-19.

The chain employs TRBV28 and TRBJ2-2, with D possibly being TRBD2 (5 bases). The CDR3 loop spans 12 amino acids. CDR1 MDHEN and CDR2 SYDVKM come from the germline V gene. The V end was cut by 6 bases, the J end by 5 bases, with 7 bases between. CDR3 protein: CASRRGTGELFF. CDR3 DNA sequence: TGTGCCAGCAGACGAGGGACCGGGGAGCTGTTTTTT.

The genes are TRBV28 and TRBJ2-7, with 7 bases fitting TRBD1. V shed 5 bases and J 3 bases; nucleotides not matched to a gene: 1. CDR1 is MDHEN, CDR2 SYDVKM, per germline. The length of the CDR3 is 12 residues. This CDR3 is CASSTGVYEQYF. CDR3 coding DNA: TGTGCCAGCAGTACAGGGGTCTACGAGCAGTACTTC.

The chain joins TRBV19 to TRBJ2-1, with 7 bases lining up with TRBD2. The CDR3 consists of 15 residues. Germline trimming cut 4 bases from V and 6 bases from J; bases unmatched to any gene: 9. Germline V gene data show CDR1 as LNHDA and CDR2 as SQIVND (reference sequence). CDR3: CASSTPGLGSNEQFF. CDR3 nucleotides: TGTGCCAGTAGTACCCCCGGACTAGGGTCCAATGAGCAGTTCTTC.

The CDR3 loop is CASSFLRREAFF. The CDR3 coding sequence is TGTGCCAGCAGTTTCCTCCGTCGTGAAGCTTTCTTT. This chain connects TRBV12-3 or TRBV12-4 to TRBJ1-1; D unclear. This CDR3 has 12 residues. V lost 3 bases, J lost 7 bases, and 9 bases lay in between.

The chain carries TRBV6-4 and TRBJ2-1, with 8 bases lining up with TRBD1. The CDR3 runs to 16 residues. Germline CDR1 MRHNA, CDR2 SNTAGT. V dropped 4 bases and J dropped 2; count of bases not matched to a gene: 7. The chain's CDR3 is CASSVVQGAAYNEQFF. The CDR3 DNA follows: TGTGCCAGCAGTGTTGTTCAGGGGGCCGCCTACAATGAGCAGTTCTTC.

The V and J genes are TRBV6-5 and TRBJ1-1; D unresolved. Trimming shortened V by 0 bases and J by 4 bases, and 9 bases separated the two germline ends. Per the germline V gene, CDR1 is MNHEY and CDR2 is SVGAGI. The CDR3 length is 14 residues. The CDR3 DNA reads TGTGCCAGCAGTTACTCCAGAGGGCGCACTGAAGCTTTCTTT. Its translation: CASSYSRGRTEAFF.

The chain couples TRBV9 to TRBJ1-1; TRBD1 matches 7 bases. This CDR3 spans 13 amino acids. V trimming: 3 bases; J trimming: 10 bases; junction bases outside the gene matches: 9. CDR1 and CDR2 (germline): SGDLS, YYNGEE. In DNA, the CDR3 is TGTGCCAGCAGCGCGGACAGGAGGAGTGGAGCTTTCTTT. Its translation is CASSADRRSGAFF. Full variable domain (rest looked up from reference TRBV9 and TRBJ1-1): DSGVTQTPKHLITATGQRVTLRCSPRSGDLSVYWYQQSLDQGLQFLIQYYNGEERAKGNILERFSAQQFPDLHSELNLSSLELGDSALYFCASSADRRSGAFFGQGTRLTVV.

The rearrangement joins TRBV5-6 to TRBJ1-2; D remains unclear. This CDR3 has 12 residues. V lost 2 bases and J lost 3, with 5 bases in between. CDR1 is SGHDT, CDR2 YYEEEE, per germline. The CDR3 DNA follows: TGTGCCAGCAGCTTCTCAGACTATGGCTACACCTTC. It specifies CASSFSDYGYTF.

CDR3 DNA sequence: TGTGCCAGCAGCGACGAGGACAGGGCCGGTGAAAAACTGTTTTTT. This gives the protein CASSDEDRAGEKLFF. The genes are TRBV5-8 and TRBJ1-4; 8 nucleotides agree with TRBD1. Germline values: CDR1 SGHTS, CDR2 YDEGEE. Trimming took 4 bases from V and 7 from J; bases not matched to a gene: 9. CDR3 length equals 15 residues.

This sequence joins TRBV28 and TRBJ1-6; TRBD1 matches 8 bases. J was trimmed by 10 bases and V by 7 bases; bases with no gene match: 12. Germline V gene lookup returns CDR1 MDHEN and CDR2 SYDVKM. The length of the CDR3 is 15 residues. The CDR3: CASNTSGQGRSPLHF. The CDR3 DNA reads as TGTGCCAGCAACACAAGTGGACAGGGAAGGTCACCCCTCCACTTT.

V is TRBV2 and J is TRBJ2-1; tentative D call: TRBD2 (6 bases). V gave up 4 bases and J gave up 8 bases, with 21 bases separating them. The germline CDR1 and CDR2 sequences are SNHLY and FYNNEI. The CDR3 extends over 16 amino acids. This CDR3 reads CASSGSGTPRSDEQFF. The CDR3 DNA is TGTGCCAGCAGTGGGTCCGGGACTCCGAGGTCGGATGAGCAGTTCTTC.

The chain carries TRBV28 and TRBJ1-5; no firm D call. The CDR3 spans 13 residues. V was shortened by 5 bases and J by 12 bases, with 17 bases between the two germline ends. CDR1 is MDHEN, CDR2 SYDVKM, per germline. CDR3 protein: CASSTYIFLVQHF. In DNA, the CDR3 is TGTGCCAGCAGTACTTATATATTCCTCGTCCAGCATTTT. The entire variable domain, with the rest obtained from reference TRBV28 and TRBJ1-5, is as follows: DVKVTQSSRYLVKRTGEKVFLECVQDMDHENMFWYRQDPGLGLRLIYFSYDVKMKEKGDIPEGYSVSREKKERFSLILESASTNQTSMYLCASSTYIFLVQHFGDGTRLSIL.

This sequence joins TRBV10-2 and TRBJ1-1; TRBD1 matches 7 bases. This CDR3 comprises 15 residues. V shed 2 bases and J 6 bases; nucleotides not matched to a gene: 9. Germline V gene data show CDR1 as WSHSY and CDR2 as SAAADI. The CDR3 loop is CASSEGDRASPEAFF. Here the CDR3 DNA reads TGCGCCAGCAGTGAGGGGGACAGAGCGAGTCCTGAAGCTTTCTTT.

V is TRBV4-2 and J is TRBJ1-4; D might be TRBD1 (5 bases). Germline values: CDR1 LGHNA, CDR2 YNFKEQ. Trimming left V 0 bases short and J 3 bases short, with 5 bases between. CDR3 length: 14 residues. In DNA, the CDR3 is TGTGCCAGCAGCCAAGACAGGGCTAATGAAAAACTGTTTTTT. The encoded protein is CASSQDRANEKLFF.

The chain carries TRBV12-3 or TRBV12-4 and TRBJ1-1; D remains unclear. The germline V and J ends were trimmed by 1 base and 1 base, with 4 bases remaining between them. CDR3 length: 13 amino acids. The DNA for the CDR3 is TGTGCCAGCAGTTTAGAGCGGAACACTGAAGCTTTCTTT. This encodes CASSLERNTEAFF.

This clone was recorded once. This chain links TRBV27 with TRBJ2-2, with D possibly matching TRBD1 (5 bases). The V gene lost 3 bases and the J gene lost 3 bases, with 8 bases spanning the gap. CDR3 length: 14 residues. In germline, CDR1 is MNHEY, CDR2 SMNVEV (reference sequence). The CDR3 reads CASSFGRDTGELFF. The CDR3 coding sequence is TGTGCCAGCAGTTTCGGCAGGGACACCGGGGAGCTGTTTTTT.

This clone appeared once. This rearrangement joins TRBV5-5 to TRBJ2-7; 12 nucleotides align to TRBD1. There are 16 residues in the CDR3. Trimming took 4 bases from V and 5 from J; bases not matched to a gene: 10. The germline gives CDR1 SGHKS, CDR2 YYEKEE (reference sequence). The CDR3 region is CASSGAGTGGRDEQYF. DNA of the CDR3: TGTGCCAGCAGCGGAGCCGGGACAGGGGGCCGGGACGAGCAGTACTTC.

The CDR3 nucleotides read TGTGCCTGGAGCGCGACTAGCGGGAGCACAGATACGCAGTATTTT. It encodes CAWSATSGSTDTQYF. The rearrangement joins TRBV30 to TRBJ2-3, with 10 positions matching TRBD2. Looked up from germline, CDR1 is GTSNPN and CDR2 is SVGIG (reference sequence). J was trimmed by 0 bases and V by 3 bases; bases with no gene match: 3. CDR3 size: 15 residues.